This T cell receptor beta chain was recorded in a study of cytomegalovirus exposure and HLA in healthy donors. Findings of the study overall: Specificity of a few CMV-associated chains for CMV antigens was verified in vitro. Despite most TCR sequences being rare, some public TCRs occurred in many donors. According to the study, 150 to 200 TCR beta chains were cytomegalovirus-associated.

Turning to this clone: The antigen is unknown.

The method was immunoSEQ multiplex PCR; TCRdb's version includes in-frame clones alone and lacks a portion of them. This table has over 200,000 clones, about nine tenths appearing once. Germline V gene lookup returns CDR1 KGHSH and CDR2 LQKENI. The V gene lost 4 bases and the J gene lost 7 bases, with 14 bases spanning the gap. The CDR3 runs 14 residues. The chain links TRBV18 to TRBJ1-5; D possibly corresponds to TRBD1 (6 bases). Sequencing used PBMCs. The receptor was isolated from a woman aged 18-29 years in good health and CMV-seropositive. Here the CDR3 DNA reads TGTGCCAGCTCACTTTCTGACAGGAGCCAGCCCCAGCATTTT. It yields the protein CASSLSDRSQPQHF.